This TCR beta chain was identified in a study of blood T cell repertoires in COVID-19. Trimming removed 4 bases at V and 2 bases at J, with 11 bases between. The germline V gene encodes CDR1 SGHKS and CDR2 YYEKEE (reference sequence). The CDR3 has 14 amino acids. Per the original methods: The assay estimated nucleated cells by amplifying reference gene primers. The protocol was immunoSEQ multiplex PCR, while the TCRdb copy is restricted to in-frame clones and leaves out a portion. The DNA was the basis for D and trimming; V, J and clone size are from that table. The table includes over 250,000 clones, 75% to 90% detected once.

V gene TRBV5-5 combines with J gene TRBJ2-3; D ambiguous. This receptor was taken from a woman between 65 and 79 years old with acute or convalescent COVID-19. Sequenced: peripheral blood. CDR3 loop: CASSLLWLTDTQYF. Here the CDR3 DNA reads TGTGCCAGCAGCCTACTATGGCTCACAGATACGCAGTATTTT.